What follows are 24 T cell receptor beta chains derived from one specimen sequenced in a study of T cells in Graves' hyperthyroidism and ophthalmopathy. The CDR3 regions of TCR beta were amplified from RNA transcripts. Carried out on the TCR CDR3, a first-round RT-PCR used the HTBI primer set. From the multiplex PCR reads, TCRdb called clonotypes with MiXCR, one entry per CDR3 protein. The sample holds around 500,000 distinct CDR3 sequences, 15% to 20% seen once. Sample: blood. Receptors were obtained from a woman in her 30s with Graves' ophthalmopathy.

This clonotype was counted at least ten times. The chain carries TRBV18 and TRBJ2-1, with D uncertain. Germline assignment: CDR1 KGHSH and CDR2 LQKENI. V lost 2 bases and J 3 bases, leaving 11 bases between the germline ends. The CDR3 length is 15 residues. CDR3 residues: CASSPGWKGYNEQFF. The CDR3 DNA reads TGTGCCAGCTCACCAGGGTGGAAGGGCTACAATGAGCAGTTCTTC.

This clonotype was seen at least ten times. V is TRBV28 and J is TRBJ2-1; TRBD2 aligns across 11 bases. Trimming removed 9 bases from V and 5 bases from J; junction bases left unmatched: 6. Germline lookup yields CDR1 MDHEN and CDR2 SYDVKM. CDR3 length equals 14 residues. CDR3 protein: CASVGTSGNNEQFF. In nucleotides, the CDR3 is TGTGCCAGTGTCGGGACTAGCGGAAACAATGAGCAGTTCTTC. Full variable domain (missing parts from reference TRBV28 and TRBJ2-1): DVKVTQSSRYLVKRTGEKVFLECVQDMDHENMFWYRQDPGLGLRLIYFSYDVKMKEKGDIPEGYSVSREKKERFSLILESASTNQTSMYLCASVGTSGNNEQFFGPGTRLTVL.

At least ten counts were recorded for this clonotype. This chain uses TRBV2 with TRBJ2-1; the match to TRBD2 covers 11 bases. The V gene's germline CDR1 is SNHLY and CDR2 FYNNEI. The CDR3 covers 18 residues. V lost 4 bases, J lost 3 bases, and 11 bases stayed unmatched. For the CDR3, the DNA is TGTGCCAGCAGTGGGAGGGGACTAGCGGATTTGAACTACAATGAGCAGTTCTTC. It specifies CASSGRGLADLNYNEQFF.

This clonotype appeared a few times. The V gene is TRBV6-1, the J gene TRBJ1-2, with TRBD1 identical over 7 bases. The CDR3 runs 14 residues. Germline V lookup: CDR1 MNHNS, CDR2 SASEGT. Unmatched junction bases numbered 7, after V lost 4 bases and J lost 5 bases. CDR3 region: CASSVRTGDYGYTF. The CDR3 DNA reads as TGTGCCAGCAGTGTAAGGACAGGAGATTATGGCTACACCTTC.

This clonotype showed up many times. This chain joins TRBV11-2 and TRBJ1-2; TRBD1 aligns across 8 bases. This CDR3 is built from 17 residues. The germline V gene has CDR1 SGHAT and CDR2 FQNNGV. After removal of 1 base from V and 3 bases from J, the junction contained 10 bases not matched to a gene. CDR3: CASSLGSGTGTYYGYTF. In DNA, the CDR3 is TGTGCCAGCAGCTTAGGGTCCGGGACAGGCACATACTATGGCTACACCTTC.

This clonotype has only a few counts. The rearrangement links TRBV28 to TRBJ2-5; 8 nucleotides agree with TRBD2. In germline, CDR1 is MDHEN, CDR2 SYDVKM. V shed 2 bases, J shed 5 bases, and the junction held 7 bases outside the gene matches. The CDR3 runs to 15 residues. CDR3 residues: CASSLGPGGEETQYF. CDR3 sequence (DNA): TGTGCCAGCAGTTTAGGGCCGGGGGGGGAGGAGACCCAGTACTTC.

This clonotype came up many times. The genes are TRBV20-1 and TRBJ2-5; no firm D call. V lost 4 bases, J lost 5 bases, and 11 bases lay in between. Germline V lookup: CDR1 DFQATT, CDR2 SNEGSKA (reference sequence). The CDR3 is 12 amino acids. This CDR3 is CSAKGHKETQYF. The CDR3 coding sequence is TGCAGTGCTAAGGGCCACAAGGAGACCCAGTACTTC.

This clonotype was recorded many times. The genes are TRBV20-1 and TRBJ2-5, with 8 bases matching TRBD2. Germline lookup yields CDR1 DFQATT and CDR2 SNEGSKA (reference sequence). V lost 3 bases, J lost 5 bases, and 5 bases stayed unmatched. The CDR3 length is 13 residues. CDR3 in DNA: TGCAGTGCTAGTAGGGCGGGAGGTGAGACCCAGTACTTC. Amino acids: CSASRAGGETQYF.

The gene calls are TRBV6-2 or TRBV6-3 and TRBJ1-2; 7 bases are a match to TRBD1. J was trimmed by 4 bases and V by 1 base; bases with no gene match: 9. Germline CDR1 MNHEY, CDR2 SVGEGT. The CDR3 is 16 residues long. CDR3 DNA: TGTGCCAGCAGTTACTACGGACAGGCCCGGTTCTATGGCTACACCTTC. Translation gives CASSYYGQARFYGYTF.

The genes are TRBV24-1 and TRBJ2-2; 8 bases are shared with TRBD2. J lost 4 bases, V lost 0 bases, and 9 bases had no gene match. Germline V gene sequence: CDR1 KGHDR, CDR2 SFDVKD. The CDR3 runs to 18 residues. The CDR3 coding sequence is TGTGCCACCAGTGATTTGAGGAGTGGCGGGAGGAGCACCGGGGAGCTGTTTTTT. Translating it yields CATSDLRSGGRSTGELFF.

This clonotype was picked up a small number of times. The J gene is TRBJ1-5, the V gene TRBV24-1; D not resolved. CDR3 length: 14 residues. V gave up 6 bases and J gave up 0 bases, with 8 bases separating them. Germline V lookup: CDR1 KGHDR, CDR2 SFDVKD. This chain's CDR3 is CATSQEHSNQPQHF. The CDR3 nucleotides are TGTGCCACCAGTCAGGAACATAGCAATCAGCCCCAGCATTTT.

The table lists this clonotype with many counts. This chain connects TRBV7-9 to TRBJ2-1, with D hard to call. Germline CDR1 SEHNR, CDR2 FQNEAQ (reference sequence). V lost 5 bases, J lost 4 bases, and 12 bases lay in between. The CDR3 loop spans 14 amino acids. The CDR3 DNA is TGTGCCAGCAGCCCACGACAAGGGTACAATGAGCAGTTCTTC. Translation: CASSPRQGYNEQFF.

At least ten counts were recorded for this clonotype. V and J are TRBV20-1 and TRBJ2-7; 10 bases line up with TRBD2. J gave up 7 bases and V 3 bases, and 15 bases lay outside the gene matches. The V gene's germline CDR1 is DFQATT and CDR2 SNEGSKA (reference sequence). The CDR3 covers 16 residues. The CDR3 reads CSASQSEREGRWEQYF. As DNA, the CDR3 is TGCAGTGCTAGCCAAAGCGAGCGGGAGGGCCGATGGGAGCAGTACTTC.

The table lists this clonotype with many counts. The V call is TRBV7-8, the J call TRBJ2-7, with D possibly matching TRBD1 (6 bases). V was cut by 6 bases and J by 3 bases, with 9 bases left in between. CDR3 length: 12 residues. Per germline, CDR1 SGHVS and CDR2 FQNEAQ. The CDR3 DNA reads TGTGCCAGCAGAGGCAGGGGCTACGAGCAGTACTTC. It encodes CASRGRGYEQYF.

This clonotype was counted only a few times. The CDR3 nucleotides read TGTGCCAGCAACTACTTGGGGGGGGACCAGTTCTTC. Translated, it gives CASNYLGGDQFF. This sequence joins TRBV12-3 or TRBV12-4 and TRBJ2-1; the match to TRBD2 covers 7 bases. V lost 7 bases to trimming and J lost 13 bases; unmatched junction nucleotides: 10. The CDR3 is 12 residues long.

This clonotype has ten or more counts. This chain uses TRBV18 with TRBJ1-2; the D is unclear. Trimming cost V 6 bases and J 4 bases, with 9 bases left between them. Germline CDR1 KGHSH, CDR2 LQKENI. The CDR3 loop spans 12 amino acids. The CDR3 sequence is CASSDTTYGYTF. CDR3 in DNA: TGTGCCAGCTCTGACACCACCTATGGCTACACCTTC.

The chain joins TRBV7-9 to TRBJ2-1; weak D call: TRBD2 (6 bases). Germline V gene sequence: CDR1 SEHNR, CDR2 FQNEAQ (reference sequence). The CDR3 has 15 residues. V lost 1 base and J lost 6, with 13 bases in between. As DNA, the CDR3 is TGTGCCAGCAGCTTAGGGGCCCGGGACTCCAATGAGCAGTTCTTC. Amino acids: CASSLGARDSNEQFF.

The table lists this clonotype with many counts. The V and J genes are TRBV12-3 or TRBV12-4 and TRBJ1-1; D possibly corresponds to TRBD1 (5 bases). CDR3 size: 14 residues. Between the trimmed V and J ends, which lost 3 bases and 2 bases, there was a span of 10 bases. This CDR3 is CASSFSGGNTEAFF. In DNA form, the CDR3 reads TGTGCCAGCAGTTTCTCCGGGGGTAACACTGAAGCTTTCTTT.

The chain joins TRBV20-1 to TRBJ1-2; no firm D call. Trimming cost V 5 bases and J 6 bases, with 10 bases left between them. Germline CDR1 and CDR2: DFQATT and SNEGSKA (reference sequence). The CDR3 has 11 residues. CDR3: CSASSGNGYTF. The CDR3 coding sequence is TGCAGTGCTTCCTCCGGGAATGGCTACACCTTC.

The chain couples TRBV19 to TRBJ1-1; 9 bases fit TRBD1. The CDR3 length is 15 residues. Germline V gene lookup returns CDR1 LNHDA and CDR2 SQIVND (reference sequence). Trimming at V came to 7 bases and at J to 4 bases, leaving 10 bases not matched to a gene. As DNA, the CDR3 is TGTGCCAGTACCCATCCGGGACAGGGCCCCACTGAAGCTTTCTTT. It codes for CASTHPGQGPTEAFF.

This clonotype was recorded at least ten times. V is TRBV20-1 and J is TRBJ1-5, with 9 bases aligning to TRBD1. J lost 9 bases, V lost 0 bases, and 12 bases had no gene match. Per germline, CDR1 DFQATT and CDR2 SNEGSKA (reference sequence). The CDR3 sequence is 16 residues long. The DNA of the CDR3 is TGCAGTGCTAGAGATCACGGGACAGGGAGTAAATCGCCCCAGCATTTT. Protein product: CSARDHGTGSKSPQHF.

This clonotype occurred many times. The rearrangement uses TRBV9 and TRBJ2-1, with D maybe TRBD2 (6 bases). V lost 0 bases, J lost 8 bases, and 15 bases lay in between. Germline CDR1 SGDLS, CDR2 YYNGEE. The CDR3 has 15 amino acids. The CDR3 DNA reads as TGTGCCAGCAGCGTAGATCCAGCGGGTGGCGATGAGCAGTTCTTC. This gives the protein CASSVDPAGGDEQFF.

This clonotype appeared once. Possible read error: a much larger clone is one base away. The CDR3 coding sequence is TGTGCCAGCACCCCCTACGGACTAGTGGGACAAGAGACCCAGTACTTC. It is translated as CASTPYGLVGQETQYF. V usage is TRBV3-1 and J usage is TRBJ2-5, with TRBD2 matching 7 bases. The trim removed 7 bases at V and 2 bases at J, leaving 13 bases unmatched. The CDR3 has 16 amino acids. Germline V lookup: CDR1 LGHDT, CDR2 YNNKEL (reference sequence).

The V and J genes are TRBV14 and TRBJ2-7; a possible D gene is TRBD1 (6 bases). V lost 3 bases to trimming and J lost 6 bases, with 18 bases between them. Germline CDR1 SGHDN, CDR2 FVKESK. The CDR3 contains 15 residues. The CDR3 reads CASSHRGTPSGEQYF. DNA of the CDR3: TGTGCCAGCAGCCATAGGGGGACGCCCTCAGGCGAGCAGTACTTC.